Listed below are T cell receptor beta chains from one sample, sequenced in a study of blood T cells in healthy people across ages. Using its own MiXCR run on the 5' RACE reads, TCRdb lists one record per CDR3 protein. The sample consists of approximately 760,000 distinct CDR3 sequences, roughly 25% of them appearing once. Separately, the same data were catalogued under a study of T cells of mothers and their children.

The sequencing input was blood. These receptors all stem from a boy aged 5 to 17 in good health. Each CDR3 is given with its conserved first and last residue. A D gene is named only where the DNA matches it firmly. Expanded clones are given a class, and other clones once, few, many or no size at all.

size: .; D: .; J: TRBJ2-5; V: TRBV6-5; CDR3: CASSPDYREETQYF; DNA: TGTGCCAGCAGTCCCGACTACCGGGAAGAGACCCAGTACTTC
size: .; D: TRBD1; J: TRBJ1-1; V: TRBV20-1; CDR3: CSACDNLQGDTEAFF; DNA: TGCAGTGCTTGCGATAATCTACAGGGGGACACTGAAGCTTTCTTT
size: many; D: TRBD2; J: TRBJ2-1; V: TRBV12-3/TRBV12-4; CDR3: CASSRGGYNEQFF; DNA: TGTGCCAGCAGTCGCGGGGGGTACAATGAGCAGTTCTTC
size: few; D: .; J: TRBJ2-1; V: TRBV29-1; CDR3: CSVEGPSYEQFF; DNA: TGCAGCGTTGAAGGCCCATCGTACGAGCAGTTCTTC
size: few; D: TRBD1; J: TRBJ2-1; V: TRBV28; CDR3: CASSSREGRGMNEQFF; DNA: TGTGCCAGCAGTTCCAGAGAGGGCAGGGGGATGAATGAGCAGTTCTTC
size: .; D: .; J: TRBJ2-5; V: TRBV6-5; CDR3: CASSSGSLPVNQETQYF; DNA: TGTGCCAGCAGCTCCGGAAGCTTACCCGTAAATCAAGAGACCCAGTACTTC
size: few; D: .; J: TRBJ2-7; V: TRBV7-9; CDR3: CASSLSEGSYEQYF; DNA: TGTGCCAGCAGCTTATCCGAGGGCTCCTACGAGCAGTACTTC
size: .; D: .; J: TRBJ2-3; V: TRBV20-1; CDR3: CSARDLEGVAPDTQYF; DNA: TGCAGTGCTAGAGATCTGGAGGGAGTGGCCCCAGATACGCAGTATTTT
size: few; D: TRBD1; J: TRBJ2-2; V: TRBV4-2; CDR3: CASSQEATPGQGNTGELFF; DNA: TGTGCCAGCAGCCAAGAGGCAACACCGGGACAGGGGAACACCGGGGAGCTGTTTTTT
size: many; D: .; J: TRBJ2-5; V: TRBV28; CDR3: CASSLGSGETQYF; DNA: TGTGCCAGCAGCTTAGGGTCTGGAGAGACCCAGTACTTC
size: few; D: TRBD1; J: TRBJ2-2; V: TRBV20-1; CDR3: CSASGTANTGELFF; DNA: TGCAGTGCTTCCGGGACAGCTAACACCGGGGAGCTGTTTTTT
size: few; D: .; J: TRBJ1-4; V: TRBV7-9; CDR3: CASSFPRGSTVAHEKLFF; DNA: TGTGCCAGCAGTTTCCCCAGGGGCTCCACAGTCGCCCATGAAAAACTGTTTTTT
size: .; D: TRBD2; J: TRBJ2-5; V: TRBV7-2; CDR3: CASSSSGANQETQYF; DNA: TGTGCCAGCAGCTCTAGCGGGGCAAACCAAGAGACCCAGTACTTC
size: .; D: TRBD1; J: TRBJ2-5; V: TRBV24-1; CDR3: CATRQTGKEETQYF; DNA: TGTGCCACCAGGCAGACAGGGAAAGAAGAGACCCAGTACTTC
size: few; D: TRBD1; J: TRBJ1-6; V: TRBV12-3/TRBV12-4; CDR3: CASSEQGDNSPLHF; DNA: TGTGCCAGCAGTGAACAGGGGGATAATTCACCCCTCCACTTT
size: .; D: .; J: TRBJ2-7; V: TRBV20-1; CDR3: CSATSGYEQYF; DNA: TGCAGTGCTACAAGCGGTTACGAGCAGTACTTC
size: .; D: .; J: TRBJ2-7; V: TRBV5-6; CDR3: CASSLVARDEQYF; DNA: TGTGCCAGCAGCTTGGTTGCAAGGGACGAGCAGTACTTC
size: .; D: TRBD1; J: TRBJ2-7; V: TRBV11-2; CDR3: CASSSGPPPGQGGSEQYF; DNA: TGTGCCAGCAGCTCGGGACCCCCACCCGGACAGGGGGGGTCCGAGCAGTACTTC
size: .; D: .; J: TRBJ1-1; V: TRBV29-1; CDR3: CSGAGNSTEAFF; DNA: TGCAGCGGCGCAGGGAATAGTACTGAAGCTTTCTTT
size: few; D: TRBD2; J: TRBJ2-7; V: TRBV20-1; CDR3: CSAREKRDSYEQYF; DNA: TGCAGTGCTAGAGAGAAGCGGGACTCCTACGAGCAGTACTTC
size: .; D: .; J: TRBJ1-3; V: TRBV29-1; CDR3: CSVAETRDIENTIYF; DNA: TGCAGCGTTGCCGAAACCCGGGACATAGAAAACACCATATATTTT
size: .; D: .; J: TRBJ2-2; V: TRBV11-2; CDR3: CASSFFGDGNTGELFF; DNA: TGTGCCAGCAGCTTTTTCGGGGACGGTAACACCGGGGAGCTGTTTTTT
size: few; D: TRBD1; J: TRBJ2-1; V: TRBV5-1; CDR3: CASSFGQASNEQFF; DNA: TGCGCCAGCAGCTTCGGACAGGCGAGTAATGAGCAGTTCTTC
size: .; D: TRBD1; J: TRBJ2-7; V: TRBV20-1; CDR3: CSARDRSAGGFDEQYF; DNA: TGCAGTGCTAGAGATCGTTCGGCAGGGGGTTTCGACGAGCAGTACTTC
size: .; D: .; J: TRBJ1-2; V: TRBV7-9; CDR3: CASSSRQPHGYTF; DNA: TGTGCCAGCAGCTCACGACAGCCACATGGCTACACCTTC
size: few; D: TRBD1; J: TRBJ2-5; V: TRBV29-1; CDR3: CSVEITGGKTQYF; DNA: TGCAGCGTTGAAATTACAGGGGGCAAGACCCAGTACTTC
size: .; D: .; J: TRBJ1-2; V: TRBV3-1; CDR3: CASSDAVGYTF; DNA: TGTGCCAGCAGCGACGCGGTGGGCTACACCTTC
size: .; D: TRBD2; J: TRBJ2-7; V: TRBV2; CDR3: CASSAPRGSGLAGPEQYF; DNA: TGTGCCAGCAGTGCGCCGAGGGGGTCGGGACTAGCCGGTCCCGAGCAGTACTTC
size: few; D: .; J: TRBJ2-1; V: TRBV7-2; CDR3: CASSHPGDEQFF; DNA: TGTGCCAGCAGCCACCCCGGGGATGAGCAGTTCTTC
size: few; D: .; J: TRBJ1-5; V: TRBV4-2; CDR3: CASSQETGGRYSNQPQHF; DNA: TGTGCCAGCAGCCAAGAAACGGGCGGCCGATATAGCAATCAGCCCCAGCATTTT
size: .; D: TRBD2; J: TRBJ2-6; V: TRBV11-2; CDR3: CASSLVFGGATGANVLTF; DNA: TGTGCCAGCAGCTTAGTATTCGGGGGGGCCACTGGGGCCAACGTCCTGACTTTC
size: .; D: .; J: TRBJ2-7; V: TRBV29-1; CDR3: CSVATGDSYEQYF; DNA: TGCAGCGTTGCTACAGGCGACTCCTACGAGCAGTACTTC
size: .; D: .; J: TRBJ2-3; V: TRBV20-1; CDR3: CNARPQSDTQYF; DNA: TGCAATGCTAGGCCTCAGTCAGATACGCAGTATTTT
size: few; D: .; J: TRBJ2-5; V: TRBV4-2; CDR3: CASSQVPVPETQYF; DNA: TGTGCCAGCAGCCAAGTTCCAGTCCCAGAGACCCAGTACTTC
size: .; D: TRBD2; J: TRBJ2-5; V: TRBV9; CDR3: CASSPGLAGGFETQYF; DNA: TGTGCCAGCAGCCCAGGACTAGCGGGAGGGTTCGAGACCCAGTACTTC
size: few; D: .; J: TRBJ2-7; V: TRBV4-1; CDR3: CASSQGSRSYEQYF; DNA: TGCGCCAGCAGCCAAGGGTCCCGGTCCTACGAGCAGTACTTC
size: .; D: .; J: TRBJ2-1; V: TRBV5-1; CDR3: CASSRSQGNNEQFF; DNA: TGCGCCAGCAGCAGATCTCAGGGTAACAATGAGCAGTTCTTC
size: .; D: TRBD2; J: TRBJ2-1; V: TRBV20-1; CDR3: CSVIAGALPYNEQFF; DNA: TGCAGTGTCATAGCGGGGGCCCTTCCCTACAATGAGCAGTTCTTC
size: .; D: TRBD2; J: TRBJ2-7; V: TRBV15; CDR3: CATSRDPGEGYEQYF; DNA: TGTGCCACCAGCAGAGATCCCGGGGAGGGCTACGAGCAGTACTTC
size: few; D: TRBD2; J: TRBJ2-1; V: TRBV7-3; CDR3: CASSLGEGSEQFF; DNA: TGTGCCAGCAGCTTAGGGGAGGGTAGTGAGCAGTTCTTC